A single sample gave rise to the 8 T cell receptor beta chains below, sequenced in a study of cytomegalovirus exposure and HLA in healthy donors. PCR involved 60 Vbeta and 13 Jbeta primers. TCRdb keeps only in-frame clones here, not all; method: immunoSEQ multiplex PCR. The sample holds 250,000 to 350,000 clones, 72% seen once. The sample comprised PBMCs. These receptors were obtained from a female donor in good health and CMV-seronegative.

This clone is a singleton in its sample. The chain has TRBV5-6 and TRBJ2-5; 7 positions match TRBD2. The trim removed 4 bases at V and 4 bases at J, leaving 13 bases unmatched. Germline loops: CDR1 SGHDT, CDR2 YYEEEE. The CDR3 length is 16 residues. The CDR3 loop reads CASSGASQGGRETQYF. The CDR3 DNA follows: TGTGCCAGCAGCGGGGCGAGCCAGGGCGGGAGAGAGACCCAGTACTTC.

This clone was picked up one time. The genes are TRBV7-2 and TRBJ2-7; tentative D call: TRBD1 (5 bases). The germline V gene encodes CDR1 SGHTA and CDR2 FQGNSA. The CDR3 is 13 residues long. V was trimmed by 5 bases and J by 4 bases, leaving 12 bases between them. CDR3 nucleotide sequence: TGTGCCAGCAGCCTATTAACAGGTTACGAGCAGTACTTC. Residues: CASSLLTGYEQYF. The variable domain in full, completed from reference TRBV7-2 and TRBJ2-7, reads GAGVSQSPSNKVTEKGKDVELRCDPISGHTALYWYRQSLGQGLEFLIYFQGNSAPDKSGLPSDRFSAERTGGSVSTLTIQRTQQEDSAVYLCASSLLTGYEQYFGPGTRLTVT.

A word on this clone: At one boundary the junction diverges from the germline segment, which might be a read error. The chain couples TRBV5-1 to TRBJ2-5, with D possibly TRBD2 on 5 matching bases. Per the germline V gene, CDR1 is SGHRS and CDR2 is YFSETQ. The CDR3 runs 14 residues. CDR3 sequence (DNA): TGCGCCAGCACCTTGGGCGGGTACCAAGAGACCCAGTACTTC. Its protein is CASTLGGYQETQYF.

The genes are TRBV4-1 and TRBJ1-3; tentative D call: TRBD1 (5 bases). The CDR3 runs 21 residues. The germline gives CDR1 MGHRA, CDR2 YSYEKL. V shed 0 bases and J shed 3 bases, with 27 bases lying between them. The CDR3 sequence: CASSQDWRTGSPYLHGNTIYF. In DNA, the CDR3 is TGCGCCAGCAGCCAAGATTGGAGAACAGGTTCTCCCTATCTCCATGGAAACACCATATATTTT.

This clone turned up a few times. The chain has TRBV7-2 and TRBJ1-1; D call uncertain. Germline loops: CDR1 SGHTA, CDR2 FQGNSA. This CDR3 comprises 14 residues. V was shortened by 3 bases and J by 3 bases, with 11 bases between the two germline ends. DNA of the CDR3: TGTGCCAGCAGCTTTAAGGTGAGGGACACTGAAGCTTTCTTT. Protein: CASSFKVRDTEAFF.

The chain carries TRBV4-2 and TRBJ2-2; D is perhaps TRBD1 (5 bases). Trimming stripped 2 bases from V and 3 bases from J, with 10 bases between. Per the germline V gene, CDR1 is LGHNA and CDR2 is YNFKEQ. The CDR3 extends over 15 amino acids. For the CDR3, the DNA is TGTGCCAGCAGCCAAACCTTAGGGGACACCGGGGAGCTGTTTTTT. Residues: CASSQTLGDTGELFF.

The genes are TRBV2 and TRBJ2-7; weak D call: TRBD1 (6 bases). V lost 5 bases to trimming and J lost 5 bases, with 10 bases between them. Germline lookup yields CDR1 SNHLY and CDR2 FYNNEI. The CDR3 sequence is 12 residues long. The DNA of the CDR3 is TGTGCCAGCAGTACGACAGGAAACGAGCAGTACTTC. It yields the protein CASSTTGNEQYF.

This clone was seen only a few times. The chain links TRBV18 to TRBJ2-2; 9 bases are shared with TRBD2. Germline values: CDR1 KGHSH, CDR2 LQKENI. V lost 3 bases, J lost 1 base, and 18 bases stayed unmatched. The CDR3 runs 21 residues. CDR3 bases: TGTGCCAGCTCACCCAGGACGGTGATCGCGCGGGAGGGCCTGAACACCGGGGAGCTGTTTTTT. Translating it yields CASSPRTVIAREGLNTGELFF.